This TCR beta chain was sequenced for a study of blood T cell repertoires in COVID-19 (dated by TCRdb to the early 2020s). About the study as a whole: Samples from collaborators originated in the United States, Italy and Spain and spanned both the acute and convalescent phases of COVID-19. The prospective study material was composed of cDNA or gDNA derived from T cells, B-cell-depleted T cells, or PBMCs. The dataset comprised deeply sampled blood TCRbeta repertoires from subjects exposed to, actively infected with, or recovered from COVID-19. The repertoires were made available in a free public database intended to serve as a resource for research on the immune response to SARS-CoV-2. The samples were drawn from the first 160 participants of the ongoing ImmuneRACE study and from some 1,300 subjects provided by 6 global collaborators. The sample metadata nearly always contained a de-identified subject ID, COVID-19 status, age in years and sex. Where available, HLA class I and class II types were obtained from metadata supplied by the sample provider rather than from assay-based typing. General conclusions and limits of the study: Clinical and demographic metadata were provided uncurated, with the amount varying by source and participant.

The immunoSEQ Assay, a bias-controlled multiplex PCR, was used to amplify TCRbeta CDR3 regions from genomic DNA. The original methods were these. Within the assay, amplification of reference gene primers was used to estimate how many nucleated cells each sample contained. To quantify the absolute abundance of each unique TCRbeta CDR3 rearrangement, sequence reads were collapsed and filtered. For each sample, productive Simpson clonality was calculated by taking the square root of Simpson's diversity index across productive rearrangements. TCRdb stores this immuneACCESS table with in-frame sequences only. Part of the clones is absent; in the studies checked, under half of the shortfall reflects unresolved V genes, and no reason is known for the rest. The V and J calls and the clone size are those of that table, but D and trimming were determined from the DNA. This sample holds roughly 240,000 clones; 88% were observed only once. 2.5% of the sample comes from the top ten.

For this clone: Its antigen is currently not known. Per-base qualities were not stored, and no clone one base away is much larger.

Participants in the prospective study were aged about 18 to 90 years, lived in some 24 United States geographic areas, and enrolled through a virtual design. In the prospective study, cohorts were assigned on the basis of participant-reported clinical history obtained from a screening survey and a study questionnaire. In the prospective study, mobile phlebotomists collected whole blood, serum and a nasopharyngeal or oropharyngeal swab from each participant. Participants in the prospective study had the option to provide additional blood draws and questionnaires over a roughly two-month period. Prospective study blood samples were shipped either frozen or at room temperature before DNA extraction. There are 15 amino acids in the CDR3, from cysteine to phenylalanine inclusive. CDR3 DNA is the only sequence kept; it has 45 bases, read in frame from the first base. The germline V gene (reference sequence) supplies CDR1 SEHNR and CDR2 FQNEAQ. The trim is 1 base for V and 3 bases for J, with a gap of 9 bases between the germline ends.

The chain employs TRBV7-9 and TRBJ1-4, with no D gene named confidently. The specimen sequenced was PBMCs or T cells enriched from blood (not recorded which). This TCR was sampled from a woman in her thirties or forties with acute COVID-19. The DNA is as follows: TGTGCCAGCAGCTTAGGCTCCGCGCCTAATGAAAAACTGTTTTTT. This codes for CASSLGSAPNEKLFF.